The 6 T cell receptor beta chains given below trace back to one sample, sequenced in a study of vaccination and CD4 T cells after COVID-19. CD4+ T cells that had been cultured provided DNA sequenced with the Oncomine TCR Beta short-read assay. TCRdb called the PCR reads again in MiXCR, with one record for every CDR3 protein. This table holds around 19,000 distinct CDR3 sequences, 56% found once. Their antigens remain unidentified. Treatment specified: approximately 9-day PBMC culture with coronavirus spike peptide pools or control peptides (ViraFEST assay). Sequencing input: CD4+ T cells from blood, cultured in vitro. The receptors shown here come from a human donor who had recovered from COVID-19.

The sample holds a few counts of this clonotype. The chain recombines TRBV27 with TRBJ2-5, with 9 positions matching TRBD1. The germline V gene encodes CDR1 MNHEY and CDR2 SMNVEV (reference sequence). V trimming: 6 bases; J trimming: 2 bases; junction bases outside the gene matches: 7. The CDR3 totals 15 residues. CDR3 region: CASRPGQGLQETQYF. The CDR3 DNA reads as TGTGCCAGCAGGCCCGGACAGGGGCTACAAGAGACCCAGTACTTC.

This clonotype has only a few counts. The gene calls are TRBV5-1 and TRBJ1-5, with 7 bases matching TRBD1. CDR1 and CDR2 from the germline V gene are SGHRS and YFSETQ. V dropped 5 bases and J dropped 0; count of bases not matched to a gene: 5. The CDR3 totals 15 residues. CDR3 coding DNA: TGCGCCAGCAGTCGCACAGGGGATAGCAATCAGCCCCAGCATTTT. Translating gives CASSRTGDSNQPQHF.

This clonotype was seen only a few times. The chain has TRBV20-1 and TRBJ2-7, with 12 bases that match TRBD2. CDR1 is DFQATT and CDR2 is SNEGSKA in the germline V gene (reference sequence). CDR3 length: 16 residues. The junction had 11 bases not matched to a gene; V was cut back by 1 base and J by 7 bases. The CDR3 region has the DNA TGCAGTGCTAGAGCCCAGGGAACTAGCGGGAGGAAGGAGCAGTACTTC. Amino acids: CSARAQGTSGRKEQYF.

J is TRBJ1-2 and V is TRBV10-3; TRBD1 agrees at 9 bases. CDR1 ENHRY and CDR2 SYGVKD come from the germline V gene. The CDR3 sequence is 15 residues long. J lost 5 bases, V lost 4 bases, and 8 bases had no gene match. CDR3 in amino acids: CAISGPGTGTYGYTF. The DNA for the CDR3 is TGTGCCATCAGTGGGCCCGGGACAGGGACTTATGGCTACACCTTC.

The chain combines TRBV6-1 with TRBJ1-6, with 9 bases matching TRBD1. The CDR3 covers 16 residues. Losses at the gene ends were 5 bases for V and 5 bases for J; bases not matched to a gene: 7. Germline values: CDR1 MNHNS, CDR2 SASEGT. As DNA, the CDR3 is TGTGCCAGCAGTCGGACAGGGGCCCTGAATAATTCACCCCTCCACTTT. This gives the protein CASSRTGALNNSPLHF.

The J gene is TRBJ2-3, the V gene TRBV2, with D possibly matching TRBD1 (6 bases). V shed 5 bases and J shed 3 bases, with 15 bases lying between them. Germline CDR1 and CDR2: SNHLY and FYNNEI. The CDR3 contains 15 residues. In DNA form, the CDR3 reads TGTGCCAGCAGTCCCTCAGGGGAGAAAACAGATACGCAGTATTTT. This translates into CASSPSGEKTDTQYF.